The T cell receptor (beta chain) described here comes from a study of T cell repertoires in cytomegalovirus infection. TCRdb re-called the reads with MiXCR, one entry per CDR3 protein. The sample shows approximately 770,000 distinct CDR3 sequences, 25% to 35% of them seen only once. Per germline, CDR1 SNHLY and CDR2 FYNNEI. Trimming cost V 4 bases and J 0 bases; bases outside gene matches: 11. There are 18 residues in the CDR3. Concerning this clonotype itself: Its antigen is not known.

Overall study findings and caveats: Cumulative frequency (of public TCR beta family members) identified carriers of CMV plus the relevant HLA.

V is TRBV2 and J is TRBJ1-3, with TRBD1 identical over 8 bases. This specimen was cultured CD8+ T cells from PBMCs, taken from culture after CMV antigen stimulation. This clonotype was obtained from a human donor in good health (CMV status not recorded). Some clones in this sample may be carry-over from other donors' samples. CDR3 sequence reads: CASSVTGVTQLSGNTIYF. DNA for the CDR3: TGTGCCAGCAGTGTGACAGGGGTCACCCAACTCTCTGGAAACACCATATATTTT.